This T cell receptor (beta chain) was recovered during a study of response to subunit inactivated influenza vaccine. Study results and limitations: The authors suggested that every seasonal influenza vaccination recruits few new T cells.

MiXCR, run by TCRdb on the RT-PCR reads, gives a single entry per CDR3 protein. The table shows 500,000 to 600,000 distinct CDR3 sequences, with approximately 7.1% occurring only once. V was pared by 5 bases and J by 2 bases, with 7 bases of the junction left unmatched. This CDR3 contains 15 residues. The table lists this clonotype with many counts. Its antigen is still unknown. The sequences come from PBMCs from blood, collected less than 30 months after vaccination. The chain links TRBV12-3 or TRBV12-4 to TRBJ1-2, with 8 bases fitting TRBD1. This clonotype was sampled from a man aged 45-69 years who received an inactivated influenza vaccine. This chain's CDR3 is CASSPGTGENYGYTF. The CDR3 coding sequence is TGTGCCAGCAGTCCCGGGACAGGAGAAAACTATGGCTACACCTTC.